Sequencing of this TCR beta chain was carried out in a study of blood T cell repertoires in COVID-19. Losses at the gene ends were 7 bases for V and 6 bases for J; bases not matched to a gene: 12. The germline V gene has CDR1 MNHEY and CDR2 SVGEGT. The CDR3 loop spans 16 amino acids. Here immunoSEQ multiplex PCR was the method, and the copy in TCRdb shows in-frame clones only, minus some. The sample carries about 130,000 clones, about four fifths recorded once. This chain links TRBV6-2 or TRBV6-3 with TRBJ1-1; 12 positions agree with TRBD1. The receptor was derived from a woman aged 80 or over with acute or convalescent COVID-19. The sequenced sample consisted of peripheral blood. CDR3 amino acids: CASIPGTGGRGAEAFF. The CDR3 bases are TGTGCCAGCATCCCCGGGACAGGGGGCCGGGGCGCTGAAGCTTTCTTT.